The sequence of this TCR beta chain was determined in a study of beta chain features in type 1 diabetes. Study-level findings and limits: Diminished insertions and augmented deletions at VDJ junctions characterized type 1 diabetes patients.

Details on this clone: The antigen is undetermined.

Purity above 95% was achieved in all sorted populations. Germline CDR1 is KGHSH and CDR2 is LQKENI. This CDR3 contains 15 residues. V lost 0 bases and J lost 5, with 11 bases in between. Sequenced material consisted of expressed TCRB transcripts (all of the isolated RNA was reverse transcribed). A few million reads were obtained on average from naive, central memory and regulatory T cell samples. Produced via immunoSEQ multiplex PCR; TCRdb's table is partial and in-frame only. The sample yields 300,000 to 400,000 clones, 11% seen once. The source material was naive CD4+ T cells from blood. This clonotype was sampled from a woman in her twenties or thirties in good health. The V and J genes are TRBV18 and TRBJ2-1; no firm D call. The CDR3 loop reads CASSPPSFRNNEQFF. The CDR3 DNA is TGTGCCAGCTCACCACCTTCTTTCAGGAACAATGAGCAGTTCTTC.